The 5 T cell receptor beta chains given below trace back to one sample, sequenced in a study of blood T cell repertoires in COVID-19 (dated by TCRdb to about 2020). The library was obtained by the immunoSEQ multiplex PCR assay. TCRdb holds this immuneACCESS table with in-frame rearrangements only. Some clones are missing; in checked studies, unresolved V genes explain under half, and the rest has no known cause. The table for this sample lists about 500,000 clones; 89% of them were counted only once. The top ten hold 0.8% to 0.9% of the sample. The sequenced sample consisted of peripheral blood. The receptor source for this set is a man between 18 and 35 years old with COVID-19, enrolled during active disease.

The V gene is TRBV7-3, the J gene TRBJ2-1; D is unclear. V lost 2 bases and J 7 bases, leaving 9 bases between the germline ends. The CDR3 contains 13 residues. Germline V gene data show CDR1 as SGHTA and CDR2 as FQGTGA. CDR3 sequence (DNA): TGTGCCAGCAGCTTACGGGTCGGGAATGAGCAGTTCTTC. This codes for CASSLRVGNEQFF.

The chain uses TRBV7-8 and TRBJ1-5, with 8 bases aligning to TRBD1. The CDR3 has 15 amino acids. After removal of 6 bases from V and 7 bases from J, the junction contained 11 bases not matched to a gene. The V gene's germline CDR1 is SGHVS and CDR2 FQNEAQ. Written as DNA, the CDR3 is TGTGCCAGCAGGAGAGGGACAGGAAGTTACCAGCCCCAGCATTTT. This translates into CASRRGTGSYQPQHF.

The chain carries TRBV16 and TRBJ1-2, with TRBD1 matching over 11 bases. The CDR3 sequence is 14 residues long. From germline, CDR1 is KGHSY and CDR2 FQNENV. The junction had 6 bases not matched to a gene; V was cut back by 4 bases and J by 8 bases. For the CDR3, the DNA is TGTGCCAGCAGCCGTGGGACAGGGGGATCGGGCTACACCTTC. The encoded protein is CASSRGTGGSGYTF.

CDR3 sequence reads: CASSQGSSGSSYEQYF. The CDR3 nucleotides read TGCGCCAGCAGCCAGGGCTCTAGCGGAAGCTCCTACGAGCAGTACTTC. This chain joins TRBV4-1 and TRBJ2-7, with 7 bases matching TRBD2. Per the germline V gene, CDR1 is MGHRA and CDR2 is YSYEKL. CDR3 length: 16 amino acids. The junction had 8 bases not matched to a gene; V was cut back by 3 bases and J by 0 bases.

V gene TRBV5-1 combines with J gene TRBJ2-7; 8 nucleotides align to TRBD2. In germline, CDR1 is SGHRS, CDR2 YFSETQ. V lost 4 bases, J lost 6 bases, and 12 bases stayed unmatched. The CDR3 length is 15 residues. In nucleotides, the CDR3 is TGCGCCAGCAGCGGGGGGACTAGTCAGGGCAGCGAGCAGTACTTC. Amino acid sequence: CASSGGTSQGSEQYF. Full variable domain (missing parts from reference TRBV5-1 and TRBJ2-7): KAGVTQTPRYLIKTRGQQVTLSCSPISGHRSVSWYQQTPGQGLQFLFEYFSETQRNKGNFPGRFSGRQFSNSRSEMNVSTLELGDSALYLCASSGGTSQGSEQYFGPGTRLTVT.